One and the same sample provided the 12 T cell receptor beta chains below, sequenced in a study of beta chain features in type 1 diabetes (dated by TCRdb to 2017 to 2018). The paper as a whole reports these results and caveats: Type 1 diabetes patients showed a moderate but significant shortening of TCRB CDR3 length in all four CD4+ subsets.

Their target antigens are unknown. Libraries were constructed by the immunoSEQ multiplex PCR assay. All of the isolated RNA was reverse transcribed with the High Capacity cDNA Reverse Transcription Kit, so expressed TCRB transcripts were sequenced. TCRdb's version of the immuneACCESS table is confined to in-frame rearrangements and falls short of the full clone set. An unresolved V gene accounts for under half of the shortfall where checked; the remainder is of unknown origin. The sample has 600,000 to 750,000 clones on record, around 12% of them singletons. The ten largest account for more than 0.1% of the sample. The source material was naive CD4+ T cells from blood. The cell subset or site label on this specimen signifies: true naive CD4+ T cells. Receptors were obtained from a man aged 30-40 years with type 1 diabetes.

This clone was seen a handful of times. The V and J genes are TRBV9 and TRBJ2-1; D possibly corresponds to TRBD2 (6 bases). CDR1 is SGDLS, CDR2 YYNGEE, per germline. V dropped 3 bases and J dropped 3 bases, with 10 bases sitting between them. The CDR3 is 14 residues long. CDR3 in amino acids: CASSAGTHYNEQFF. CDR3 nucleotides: TGTGCCAGCAGCGCCGGGACTCACTACAATGAGCAGTTCTTC. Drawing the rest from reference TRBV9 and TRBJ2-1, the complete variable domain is DSGVTQTPKHLITATGQRVTLRCSPRSGDLSVYWYQQSLDQGLQFLIQYYNGEERAKGNILERFSAQQFPDLHSELNLSSLELGDSALYFCASSAGTHYNEQFFGPGTRLTVL.

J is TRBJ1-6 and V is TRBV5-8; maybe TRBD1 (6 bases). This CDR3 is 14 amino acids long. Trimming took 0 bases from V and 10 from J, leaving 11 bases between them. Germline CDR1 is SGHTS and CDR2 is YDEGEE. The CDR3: CASSLAPGESPLHF. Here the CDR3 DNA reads TGTGCCAGCAGCTTGGCGCCAGGGGAGTCACCCCTCCACTTT.

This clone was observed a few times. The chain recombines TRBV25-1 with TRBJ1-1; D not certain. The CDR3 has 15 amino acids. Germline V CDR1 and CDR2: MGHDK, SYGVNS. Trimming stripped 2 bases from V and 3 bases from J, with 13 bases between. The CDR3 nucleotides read TGTGCCAGCAGTGAAGGGATCTGGGGTCACACTGAAGCTTTCTTT. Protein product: CASSEGIWGHTEAFF.

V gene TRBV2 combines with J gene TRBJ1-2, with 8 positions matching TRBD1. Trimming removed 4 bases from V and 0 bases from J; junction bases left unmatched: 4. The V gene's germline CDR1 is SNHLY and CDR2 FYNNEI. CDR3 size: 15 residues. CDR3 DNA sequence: TGTGCCAGCAGTGGGGGGACAGGAGCTAACTATGGCTACACCTTC. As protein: CASSGGTGANYGYTF.

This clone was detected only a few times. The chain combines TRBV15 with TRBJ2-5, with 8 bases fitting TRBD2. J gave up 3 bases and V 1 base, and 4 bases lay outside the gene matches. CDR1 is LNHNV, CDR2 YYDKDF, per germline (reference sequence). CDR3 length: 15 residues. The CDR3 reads CATSRGSGGKETQYF. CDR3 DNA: TGTGCCACCAGCAGAGGAAGCGGGGGAAAAGAGACCCAGTACTTC.

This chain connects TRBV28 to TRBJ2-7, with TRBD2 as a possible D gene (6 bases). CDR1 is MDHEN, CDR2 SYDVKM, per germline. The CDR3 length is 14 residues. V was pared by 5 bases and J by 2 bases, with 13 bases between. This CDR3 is CASSLGGRPYEQYF. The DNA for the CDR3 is TGTGCCAGCAGTCTCGGGGGTAGACCCTACGAGCAGTACTTC.

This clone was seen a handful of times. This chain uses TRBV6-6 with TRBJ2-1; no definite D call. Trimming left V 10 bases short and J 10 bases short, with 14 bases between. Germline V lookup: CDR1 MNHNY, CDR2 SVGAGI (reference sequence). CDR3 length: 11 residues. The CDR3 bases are TGTGCCACTAAAGCCGTTCGGGAGCAGTTCTTC. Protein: CATKAVREQFF.

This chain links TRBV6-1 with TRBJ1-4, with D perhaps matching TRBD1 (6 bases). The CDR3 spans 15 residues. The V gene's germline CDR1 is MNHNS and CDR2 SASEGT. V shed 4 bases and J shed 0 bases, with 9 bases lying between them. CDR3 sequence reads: CASSAGTTTNEKLFF. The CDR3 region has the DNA TGTGCCAGCAGTGCCGGGACAACAACTAATGAAAAACTGTTTTTT.

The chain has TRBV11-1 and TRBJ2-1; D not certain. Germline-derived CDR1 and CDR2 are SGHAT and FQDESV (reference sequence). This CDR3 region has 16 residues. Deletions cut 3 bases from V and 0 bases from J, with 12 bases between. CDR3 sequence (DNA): TGTGCCAGCAGCTTGAGGCTGGGCAGCTCCTACAATGAGCAGTTCTTC. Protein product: CASSLRLGSSYNEQFF.

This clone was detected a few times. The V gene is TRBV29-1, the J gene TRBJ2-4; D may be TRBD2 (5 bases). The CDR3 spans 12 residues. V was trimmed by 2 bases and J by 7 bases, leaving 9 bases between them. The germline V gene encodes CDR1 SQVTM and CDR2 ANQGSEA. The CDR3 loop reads CSVEREWNIQYF. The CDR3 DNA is TGCAGCGTTGAACGGGAATGGAACATTCAGTACTTC.

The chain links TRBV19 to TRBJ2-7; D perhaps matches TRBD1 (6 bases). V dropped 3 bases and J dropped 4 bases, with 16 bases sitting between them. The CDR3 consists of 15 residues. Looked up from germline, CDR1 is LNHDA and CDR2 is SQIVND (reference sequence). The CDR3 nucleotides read TGTGCCAGTAGTATCCAACAGGGTGCTTTTTACGAGCAGTACTTC. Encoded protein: CASSIQQGAFYEQYF.

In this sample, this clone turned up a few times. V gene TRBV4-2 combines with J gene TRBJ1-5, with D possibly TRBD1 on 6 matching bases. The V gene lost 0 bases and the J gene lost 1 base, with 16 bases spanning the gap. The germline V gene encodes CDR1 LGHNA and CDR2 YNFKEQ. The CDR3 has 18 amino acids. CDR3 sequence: CASSQDNLRGGSNQPQHF. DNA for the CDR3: TGTGCCAGCAGCCAAGATAATCTTCGGGGGGGCAGCAATCAGCCCCAGCATTTT.